This T cell receptor beta chain was sequenced for a study of T cells after yellow fever vaccination. MiXCR, run by TCRdb on the 5' RACE reads, gives a single entry per CDR3 protein. Here the sample spans hundreds of thousands of distinct CDR3 sequences, about 12% being singletons. This clonotype was seen a few times. Its antigen is undetermined. Study findings and constraints: Researchers cautioned that FACS-sorted repertoires could harbor abundant clonotypes contaminating from the bulk population.

The CDR3 runs 12 residues. CDR1 is LNHNV and CDR2 is YYDKDF in the germline V gene (reference sequence). The V and J ends lost 3 bases and 9 bases, in that order; junction bases with no gene match: 3. V gene TRBV15 combines with J gene TRBJ2-5; 8 nucleotides line up with TRBD2. The TCR originated in a man aged 18 to 35 who received the YFV17D yellow fever vaccine. The sequencing here drew on CD4+ T cells sorted from PBMCs, taken 15 days after the yellow fever booster vaccination. Written as DNA, the CDR3 is TGTGCCACCAGCAGGGCGGGGGGCCCCCAGTACTTC. This translates into CATSRAGGPQYF.